This TCR beta chain appears in the sequencing data of a study of low-dose radiotherapy and immunotherapy resistance in tumors. As for the study in general: Treatment of Cohort 2 consisted of 1 Gy per fraction every two weeks, amounting to 13 Gy over 26 weeks. Study patients were administered oral aspirin at 300 mg daily for four cycles from cycle 1 day 1.

The length of the CDR3 is 13 residues. Germline V gene lookup returns CDR1 MNHNY and CDR2 SVGAGI (reference sequence). The V gene lost 7 bases and the J gene lost 7 bases, with 14 bases spanning the gap. First-strand cDNA relied on TRAV- and TRBV-specific primers spanning alpha and beta chains. PCR amplification of the TCRs was performed with Phusion for 15 to 25 PCR cycles, and it relied on a constant-region primer together with a V-primer adapter. TCRdb reanalysed the reads using MiXCR and keeps one entry per CDR3 protein. The sample includes approximately 18,000 distinct CDR3 sequences, approximately 79% of them seen just once. In this sample, this clonotype turned up a few times.

The chain carries TRBV6-6 and TRBJ2-4; D is uncertain. The source of this sequence is a human donor with advanced metastatic prostate, ovarian, gallbladder or colorectal cancer (not recorded which). This table probably holds off-target reads from a library built for another chain. CDR3 protein: CASISNGPNIQYF. CDR3 DNA sequence: TGTGCCAGCATCTCAAATGGACCGAACATTCAGTACTTC.